This is a list of T cell receptor beta chains from one sample in a study of Ad26.COV2.S vaccination and SARS-CoV-2 variants. Produced via immunoSEQ multiplex PCR; TCRdb's table is partial and in-frame only. The sample yields around 500,000 clones, roughly nine tenths seen once. The source was peripheral blood, collected in a trial of Ad26.COV2.S vaccine versus placebo. The receptors stem from a person between 18 and 59 years old who received the Ad26.COV2.S COVID-19 vaccine or a placebo. Both conserved end residues are part of each CDR3. D genes are given only for firm matches. Clone size is not always given. Where it is, it says once, few, many or a class for expanded clones.

clone_size	d_call	v_call	j_call	cdr3_nt	cdr3_aa
.	.	TRBV28	TRBJ2-1	TGTGCCAGCAGCTTCGTTTTTAGCTCCTACAATGAGCAGTTCTTC	CASSFVFSSYNEQFF
.	.	TRBV25-1	TRBJ1-6	TGTGCCAGCAGTGAATCGGGCAGTCCGAATTCACCCCTCCACTTT	CASSESGSPNSPLHF
few	.	TRBV27	TRBJ1-1	TGTGCCAGCAGTTCATGGGACGGACAAAACACTGAAGCTTTCTTT	CASSSWDGQNTEAFF
.	.	TRBV7-9	TRBJ1-4	TGTGCCAGCAGCTTAGCGGCGGGAGTGAATGAAAAACTGTTTTTT	CASSLAAGVNEKLFF
once	.	TRBV7-2	TRBJ1-4	TGTGCCAGCCGTGGGGCAGGGTCTAATGAAAAACTGTTTTTT	CASRGAGSNEKLFF
.	TRBD2	TRBV7-3	TRBJ2-5	TGTGCCAGCAGCCCGGAACCGGGACTAAGTTTAGAGACCCAGTACTTC	CASSPEPGLSLETQYF
.	TRBD2	TRBV18	TRBJ2-7	TGTGCCAGCTCACCACCGGCGCGGGGGGCCTACGAGCAGTACTTC	CASSPPARGAYEQYF
.	.	TRBV7-2	TRBJ2-7	TGTGCCAGCAGCGAGCTGTTGGGGCCCAACGAGCAGTACTTC	CASSELLGPNEQYF
once	.	TRBV7-9	TRBJ2-1	TGTGCCAGCAGATCCCCCGACAATTCCTACAATGAGCAGTTCTTC	CASRSPDNSYNEQFF
.	.	TRBV19	TRBJ2-3	TGTGCCAGTAGCCCCGGACCTGGCACAGATACGCAGTATTTT	CASSPGPGTDTQYF
.	.	TRBV4-3	TRBJ2-7	TGCGCCAGCAGCCAAGTTCTGGGGCAATCAAGAAACGAGCAGTACTTC	CASSQVLGQSRNEQYF
.	.	TRBV15	TRBJ2-3	TGTGCCACCAGCAGAGATTTAGGGGGTACTAATACGCAGTATTTT	CATSRDLGGTNTQYF
once	.	TRBV18	TRBJ2-7	TGTGCCAGCTCACGGAACAGGGAGCGTACCTACGAGCAGTACTTC	CASSRNRERTYEQYF
few	.	TRBV7-3	TRBJ1-1	TGTGCCAGCACCTTAACCATGACAGGCATGACTCTCGACACTGAAGCTTTCTTT	CASTLTMTGMTLDTEAFF
.	TRBD1	TRBV5-1	TRBJ1-1	TGCGCCAGCAGCCTCGACAGGGGTCGGATGGACACTGAAGCTTTCTTT	CASSLDRGRMDTEAFF
.	TRBD2	TRBV9	TRBJ2-3	TGTGCCAGCAGCGTTACCCCTAGCGGGATGCGGGCAGATACGCAGTATTTT	CASSVTPSGMRADTQYF
.	.	TRBV7-2	TRBJ1-2	TGTGCCAGCAGCTTAGCGAACAGGGCCGGGGCTAACTATGGCTACACCTTC	CASSLANRAGANYGYTF
.	TRBD2	TRBV10-1	TRBJ2-3	TGCGCCAGCAGCGACGGGACTAGCGGGGTAACAGATACGCAGTATTTT	CASSDGTSGVTDTQYF
once	.	TRBV9	TRBJ2-5	TGTGCCAGCAGCCCTTGGGGGGGCGGCGGGGAGACCCAGTACTTC	CASSPWGGGGETQYF
.	TRBD1	TRBV3-1/TRBV3-2	TRBJ1-1	TGTGCCAGCAGCTGGGGACAGGGGGCAACGAACACTGAAGCTTTCTTT	CASSWGQGATNTEAFF
.	.	TRBV15	TRBJ1-5	TGTGCCACCAGCCGACAGTACAATCAGCCCCAGCATTTT	CATSRQYNQPQHF
.	.	TRBV27	TRBJ2-5	TGTGCCAGCAGGCACACCCGAGGGGGGGAGACCCAGTACTTC	CASRHTRGGETQYF
.	.	TRBV7-2	TRBJ1-1	TGTGCCAGTGCGAGAGGGACAAAAAACACTGAAGCTTTCTTT	CASARGTKNTEAFF
.	TRBD1	TRBV10-2	TRBJ1-1	TGCGCCAGCAGTGGGCACAGGGGTCGAACTGAAGCTTTCTTT	CASSGHRGRTEAFF
.	TRBD1	TRBV7-2	TRBJ2-7	TGTGCCAGCAGTTCCGGGACAGGCCTATACGAGCAGTACTTC	CASSSGTGLYEQYF
.	.	TRBV21-1	TRBJ1-2	TGTGCCAGCAGCAGGACTCCCCGGGGACAGAAGACTAACTATGGCTACACCTTC	CASSRTPRGQKTNYGYTF
.	TRBD2	TRBV27	TRBJ2-5	TGTGCCAGCAGTTTATTTTCGGGGGGTTCTCTACAAGAGACCCAGTACTTC	CASSLFSGGSLQETQYF
.	TRBD2	TRBV9	TRBJ2-3	TGTGCCAGCAGCGTAGTGGGACTAGCGGGAGCTGTAGATACGCAGTATTTT	CASSVVGLAGAVDTQYF
.	TRBD1	TRBV10-2	TRBJ2-5	TGCGCCAGCAGTGAGTTCCGGGACAGGGGGCGCCGGGAGACCCAGTACTTC	CASSEFRDRGRRETQYF
.	.	TRBV12-3/TRBV12-4	TRBJ2-1	TGTGCCAGCAGTACGGGACTTCTTCATGAGCAGTTCTTC	CASSTGLLHEQFF
.	.	TRBV27	TRBJ1-1	TGTGCCAGCAGTTCACCAGCTAGGGGTGATGAAGCTTTCTTT	CASSSPARGDEAFF
.	TRBD2	TRBV6-5	TRBJ2-7	TGTGCCAGCACCGGGGGGAGCGGGAGGAGCGAGCAGTACTTC	CASTGGSGRSEQYF
.	TRBD2	TRBV9	TRBJ2-7	TGTGCCAGCAGCGCCAGTATAGCGGGAATCGACGAGCAGTACTTC	CASSASIAGIDEQYF
once	TRBD2	TRBV15	TRBJ2-1	TGTGCCACCAGCCCAGAGATCCCACTAGCGGCCTACAATGAGCAGTTCTTC	CATSPEIPLAAYNEQFF
.	TRBD2	TRBV4-3	TRBJ2-2	TGCGCCAGCAGCCCTGAGCTAGGGAGGGCCGCCGGGGAGCTGTTTTTT	CASSPELGRAAGELFF
.	.	TRBV7-9	TRBJ2-1	TGTGCCAGCAGCCCTAGAGCAGGGGGAGGTAAGGAGGATGAGCAGTTCTTC	CASSPRAGGGKEDEQFF
.	.	TRBV6-5	TRBJ1-1	TGTGCCAGCATCAAGGGGGGATCGGTCACTGAAGCTTTCTTT	CASIKGGSVTEAFF
.	TRBD1	TRBV7-9	TRBJ1-4	TGTGCCAGCAGCTTAGGAGACAGGGGTGGGGGTGAAAAACTGTTTTTT	CASSLGDRGGGEKLFF
once	.	TRBV6-5	TRBJ1-4	TGTGCCAGCAGTTACTCAGGGGTCGGGGCTAATGAAAAACTGTTTTTT	CASSYSGVGANEKLFF
.	.	TRBV6-2/TRBV6-3	TRBJ2-2	TGTGCCAGCAGTTACTACCCCGGGGGTCGTTCGAACACCGGGGAGCTGTTTTTT	CASSYYPGGRSNTGELFF
.	.	TRBV30	TRBJ1-5	TGTGCCTGGAGTCCTCACAATCAGCCCCAGCATTTT	CAWSPHNQPQHF
.	.	TRBV5-5	TRBJ2-2	TGTGCCAGCAGCTTTGCGGGGCAACTGAACACCGGGGAGCTGTTTTTT	CASSFAGQLNTGELFF
.	TRBD1	TRBV6-1	TRBJ1-5	TGTGCCAGCAGTGGGGGGGACAGCCCTCCAGGCAAGCCCCAGCATTTT	CASSGGDSPPGKPQHF
.	TRBD1	TRBV7-3	TRBJ1-1	TGTGCCAGCAGCCCCGGGGACAGAGTGAACACTGAAGCTTTCTTT	CASSPGDRVNTEAFF
.	TRBD1	TRBV19	TRBJ1-2	TGTGCCAGTAGTATACGAGAGTCCAGGGGGCTTGGAGGCTACACCTTC	CASSIRESRGLGGYTF
.	TRBD1	TRBV28	TRBJ1-5	TGTGCCAGCTTAAACAGGGGTAGCAATCAGCCCCAGCATTTT	CASLNRGSNQPQHF
.	TRBD1	TRBV24-1	TRBJ2-5	TGTGCCACCAGCATTGGGACAGGGGCAGAGATAGAGACCCAGTACTTC	CATSIGTGAEIETQYF